These 5 T cell receptor beta chains originate from one sample sequenced in a study of T cells in Graves' hyperthyroidism and ophthalmopathy. RNA transcripts served as the template for amplifying TCR beta CDR3 regions. HTBI primers were the set used in a first-round RT-PCR of the TCR CDR3. MiXCR was run by TCRdb on the multiplex PCR reads, yielding one entry per CDR3 protein. The sample carries hundreds of thousands of distinct CDR3 sequences, 38% recorded once. Sequenced material: blood. The receptors come from a man aged 18 to 29 with Graves' hyperthyroidism.

A remark on this clonotype: Being one base from a much bigger clone, this may be a read error. The gene calls are TRBV7-9 and TRBJ1-2; D may be TRBD1 (5 bases). The germline CDR1 and CDR2 sequences are SEHNR and FQNEAQ (reference sequence). The CDR3 is made up of 14 amino acids. Deletions cut 4 bases from V and 4 bases from J, with 13 bases between. CDR3 region: CASSSMGRVYGYTF. The CDR3 bases are TGTGCCAGCAGCTCCATGGGCAGGGTCTATGGCTACACCTTC.

J is TRBJ2-7 and V is TRBV5-4; possibly TRBD1 or TRBD2 for D (5 bases each). The CDR3 totals 13 residues. The germline gives CDR1 SGHNT, CDR2 YYREEE (reference sequence). The V end was cut by 4 bases, the J end by 2 bases, with 10 bases between. The CDR3 coding sequence is TGTGCCAGCAGCAGGGACGCCACCTACGAGCAGTACTTC. This codes for CASSRDATYEQYF.

Here the CDR3 reads CSAMTGYNEQFF. The CDR3 DNA is TGCAGCGCTATGACGGGATACAATGAGCAGTTCTTC. The V and J genes are TRBV29-1 and TRBJ2-1; D possibly corresponds to TRBD2 (5 bases). V shed 7 bases and J shed 4 bases, with 11 bases lying between them. The CDR3 is 12 residues long. The germline gives CDR1 SQVTM, CDR2 ANQGSEA.

This clonotype was counted a few times. The chain links TRBV11-3 to TRBJ2-7, with D perhaps assigned TRBD1 or TRBD2 (5 bases each). Germline V gene data show CDR1 as SGHNT and CDR2 as YENEEA. This CDR3 spans 14 amino acids. V dropped 4 bases and J dropped 3 bases, with 13 bases sitting between them. The CDR3 spells CASSSAGDVYEQYF. CDR3 DNA: TGTGCCAGCAGCTCCGCCGGGGACGTCTACGAGCAGTACTTC.

The chain employs TRBV5-1 and TRBJ2-7, with a possible D match to TRBD1 (6 bases). The ends were cut back, 0 bases at V and 0 bases at J, with 10 bases in the middle. The CDR3 contains 15 residues. Germline-derived CDR1 and CDR2 are SGHRS and YFSETQ. The CDR3 DNA sequence: TGCGCCAGCAGCTTGGACGACAGGAGCTCCTACGAGCAGTACTTC. Its translation is CASSLDDRSSYEQYF.